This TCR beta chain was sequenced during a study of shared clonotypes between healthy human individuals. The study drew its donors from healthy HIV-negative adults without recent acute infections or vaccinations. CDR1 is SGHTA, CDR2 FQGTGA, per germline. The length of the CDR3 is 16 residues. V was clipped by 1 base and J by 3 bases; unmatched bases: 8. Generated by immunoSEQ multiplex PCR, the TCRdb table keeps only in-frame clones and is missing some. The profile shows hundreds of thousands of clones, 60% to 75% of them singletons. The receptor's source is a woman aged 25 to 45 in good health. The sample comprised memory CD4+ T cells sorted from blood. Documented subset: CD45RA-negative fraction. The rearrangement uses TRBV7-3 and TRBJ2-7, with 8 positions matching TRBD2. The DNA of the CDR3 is TGTGCCAGCAGCTTAAAATTGTCGGGAGGGGACTACGAGCAGTACTTC. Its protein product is CASSLKLSGGDYEQYF. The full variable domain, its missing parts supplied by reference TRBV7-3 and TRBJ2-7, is GAGVSQTPSNKVTEKGKYVELRCDPISGHTALYWYRQSLGQGPEFLIYFQGTGAADDSGLPNDRFFAVRPEGSVSTLKIQRTERGDSAVYLCASSLKLSGGDYEQYFGPGTRLTVT.